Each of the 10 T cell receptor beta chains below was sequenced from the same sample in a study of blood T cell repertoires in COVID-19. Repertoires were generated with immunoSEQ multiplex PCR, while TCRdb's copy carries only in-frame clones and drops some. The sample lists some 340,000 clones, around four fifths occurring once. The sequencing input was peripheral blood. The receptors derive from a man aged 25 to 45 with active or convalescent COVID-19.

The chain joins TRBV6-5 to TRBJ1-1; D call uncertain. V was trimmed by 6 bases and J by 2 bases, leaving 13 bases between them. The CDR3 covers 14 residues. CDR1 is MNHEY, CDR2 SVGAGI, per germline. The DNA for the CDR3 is TGTGCCAGCAGCATCCAGGCCAGAAACACTGAAGCTTTCTTT. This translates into CASSIQARNTEAFF.

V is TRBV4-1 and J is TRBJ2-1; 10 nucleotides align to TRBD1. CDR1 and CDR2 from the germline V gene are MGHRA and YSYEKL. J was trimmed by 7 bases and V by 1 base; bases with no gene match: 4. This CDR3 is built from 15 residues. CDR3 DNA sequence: TGCGCCAGCAGCCAAGGGCCGGGACAGGGGAATGAGCAGTTCTTC. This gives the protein CASSQGPGQGNEQFF.

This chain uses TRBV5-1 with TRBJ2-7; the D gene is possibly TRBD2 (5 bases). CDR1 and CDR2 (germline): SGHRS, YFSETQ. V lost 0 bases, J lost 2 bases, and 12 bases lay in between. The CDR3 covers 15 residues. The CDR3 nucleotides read TGCGCCAGCAGCTTGGAGGCGGGCCGACCCTACGAGCAGTACTTC. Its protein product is CASSLEAGRPYEQYF.

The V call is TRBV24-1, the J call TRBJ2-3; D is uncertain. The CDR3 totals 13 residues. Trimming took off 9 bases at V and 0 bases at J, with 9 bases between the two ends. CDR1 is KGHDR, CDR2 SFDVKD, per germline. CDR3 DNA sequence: TGTGCCACCTCCTCGGGTAGCACAGATACGCAGTATTTT. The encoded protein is CATSSGSTDTQYF.

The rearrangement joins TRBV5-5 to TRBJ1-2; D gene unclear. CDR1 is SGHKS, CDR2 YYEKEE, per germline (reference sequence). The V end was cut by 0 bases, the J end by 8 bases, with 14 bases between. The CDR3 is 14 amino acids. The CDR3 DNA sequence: TGTGCCAGCAGCTTGGGAAGCAAATCGGGAGGCTACACCTTC. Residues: CASSLGSKSGGYTF.

The CDR3 is CASSHFQGVSYEQYF. Here the CDR3 DNA reads TGCGCCAGCAGCCATTTCCAGGGGGTCTCCTACGAGCAGTACTTC. The gene calls are TRBV4-3 and TRBJ2-7; 7 bases agree with TRBD1. With 3 bases clipped from V and 0 bases from J, the junction kept 5 bases outside the gene matches. CDR3 size: 15 residues. The germline CDR1 and CDR2 sequences are LGHNA and YSLEER.

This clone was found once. CDR3 loop: CASTAGEVQGHEKLFF. The CDR3 bases are TGTGCCTCCACGGCAGGGGAAGTACAAGGACATGAAAAACTGTTTTTT. The chain has TRBV9 and TRBJ1-4, with D possibly matching TRBD1 (6 bases). The CDR3 extends over 16 amino acids. Trimming shortened V by 10 bases and J by 6 bases, and 25 bases separated the two germline ends. Per the germline V gene, CDR1 is SGDLS and CDR2 is YYNGEE.

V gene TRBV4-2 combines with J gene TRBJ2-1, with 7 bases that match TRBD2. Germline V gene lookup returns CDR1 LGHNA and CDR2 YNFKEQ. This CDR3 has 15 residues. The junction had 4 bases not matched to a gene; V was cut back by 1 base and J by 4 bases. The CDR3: CASSQASGVYNEQFF. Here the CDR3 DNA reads TGTGCCAGCAGCCAAGCTAGCGGAGTTTACAATGAGCAGTTCTTC.

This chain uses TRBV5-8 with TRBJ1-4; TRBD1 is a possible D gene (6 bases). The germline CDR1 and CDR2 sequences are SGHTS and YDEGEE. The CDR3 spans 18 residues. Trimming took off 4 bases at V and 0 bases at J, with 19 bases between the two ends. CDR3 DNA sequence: TGTGCCAGCAGCCTAATACAGGGTATACCGTCAACTAATGAAAAACTGTTTTTT. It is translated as CASSLIQGIPSTNEKLFF.

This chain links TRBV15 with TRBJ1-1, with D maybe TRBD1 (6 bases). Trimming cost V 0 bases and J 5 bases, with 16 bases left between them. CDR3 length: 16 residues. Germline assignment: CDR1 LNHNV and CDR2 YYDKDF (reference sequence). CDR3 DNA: TGTGCCACCAGCAGAGATCGGACAGTTTCAGGGACTGAAGCTTTCTTT. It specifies CATSRDRTVSGTEAFF.